This entry lists 26 T cell receptor beta chains sequenced from one sample in a study of cytomegalovirus exposure and HLA in healthy donors. PCR used 60 Vbeta primers and 13 Jbeta primers. TCRdb's table, derived via immunoSEQ multiplex PCR, lists solely in-frame clones and lacks some. The data hold some 150,000 clones, with approximately 80% observed a single time. What was sequenced was PBMCs. All receptors come from a woman between 50 and 59 years old in good health and CMV-seronegative.

CDR3 sequence reads: CASSPGLATQYF. DNA for the CDR3: TGTGCCAGCAGCCCGGGACTAGCGACGCAGTATTTT. The rearrangement links TRBV11-3 to TRBJ2-3, with 10 bases aligning to TRBD2. V trimming: 5 bases; J trimming: 9 bases; junction bases outside the gene matches: 2. Germline lookup yields CDR1 SGHNT and CDR2 YENEEA. There are 12 residues in the CDR3.

This chain connects TRBV4-1 to TRBJ1-3; D gene unclear. With 2 bases removed from V and 4 bases from J, the gap between germline ends came to 6 bases. CDR3 size: 13 residues. Germline V lookup: CDR1 MGHRA, CDR2 YSYEKL. The CDR3 loop is CASSQPQGNTIYF. DNA for the CDR3: TGCGCCAGCAGCCAACCACAGGGAAACACCATATATTTT.

The table lists this clone with a count of one. The chain joins TRBV6-4 to TRBJ2-1, with a weak D call TRBD1 (5 bases). The CDR3 has 17 residues. Trimming cost V 2 bases and J 3 bases, with 17 bases left between them. Per germline, CDR1 MRHNA and CDR2 SNTAGT. The CDR3 bases are TGTGCCAGCAGTGACCAGGGTACTACTCGGTTCTACAATGAGCAGTTCTTC. It yields the protein CASSDQGTTRFYNEQFF.

The chain employs TRBV5-1 and TRBJ1-2; TRBD1 matches 8 bases. This CDR3 is built from 15 residues. Per the germline V gene, CDR1 is SGHRS and CDR2 is YFSETQ. V lost 4 bases to trimming and J lost 0 bases; unmatched junction nucleotides: 5. CDR3 coding DNA: TGCGCCAGCAGCATGGGACAGGTAGCTAACTATGGCTACACCTTC. It codes for CASSMGQVANYGYTF. Filled out from reference TRBV5-1 and TRBJ1-2, the complete variable domain reads KAGVTQTPRYLIKTRGQQVTLSCSPISGHRSVSWYQQTPGQGLQFLFEYFSETQRNKGNFPGRFSGRQFSNSRSEMNVSTLELGDSALYLCASSMGQVANYGYTFGSGTRLTVV.

The chain combines TRBV7-9 with TRBJ1-1; 8 bases map to TRBD1. This CDR3 has 15 residues. Germline-derived CDR1 and CDR2 are SEHNR and FQNEAQ (reference sequence). J lost 1 base, V lost 5 bases, and 6 bases had no gene match. The CDR3 reads CASSRLGQGNTEAFF. CDR3 DNA sequence: TGTGCCAGCAGCAGACTAGGACAGGGGAACACTGAAGCTTTCTTT.

J is TRBJ2-1 and V is TRBV10-2; 9 bases are shared with TRBD1. J was trimmed by 9 bases and V by 2 bases; bases with no gene match: 11. The CDR3 is 16 residues long. CDR1 WSHSY and CDR2 SAAADI come from the germline V gene. CDR3 loop: CASSEPPGQGLGEQFF. The CDR3 nucleotides are TGCGCCAGCAGTGAGCCCCCGGGACAGGGTCTCGGTGAGCAGTTCTTC.

The chain couples TRBV10-3 to TRBJ1-6; D is uncertain. Germline values: CDR1 ENHRY, CDR2 SYGVKD. Between the trimmed V and J ends, which lost 7 bases and 0 bases, there was a span of 7 bases. The CDR3 loop spans 14 amino acids. CDR3 residues: CAITQNSYNSPLHF. CDR3 nucleotides: TGTGCCATCACACAGAACTCCTATAATTCACCCCTCCACTTT.

The chain is built from TRBV27 and TRBJ2-7; D not certain. CDR1 MNHEY and CDR2 SMNVEV come from the germline V gene (reference sequence). The CDR3 contains 16 residues. Trimming pared 3 bases from V and 4 bases from J, leaving 19 bases between. CDR3 bases: TGTGCCAGCAGTTTCTCTATGGCTGGAGTGAGGTACGAGCAGTACTTC. Amino acids: CASSFSMAGVRYEQYF.

The V and J genes are TRBV1 and TRBJ2-3; TRBD2, the table's D call, lacks a check against the DNA. TRBV1 is a pseudogene locus. The CDR3 has 19 residues. The CDR3 is CTSSQGGTSGGRNTDTQYF. The CDR3 region has the DNA TGCACCAGCAGCCAAGGCGGGACTAGCGGAGGGAGGAACACAGATACGCAGTATTTT.

The chain recombines TRBV2 with TRBJ1-1; 7 bases map to TRBD1. V trimming: 6 bases; J trimming: 0 bases; junction bases outside the gene matches: 1. The CDR3 is made up of 13 amino acids. Germline V CDR1 and CDR2: SNHLY, FYNNEI. Here the CDR3 reads CASRGQMNTEAFF. The CDR3 DNA reads TGTGCCAGCAGGGGACAGATGAACACTGAAGCTTTCTTT. Supplemented by reference TRBV2 and TRBJ1-1, the full variable domain reads EPEVTQTPSHQVTQMGQEVILRCVPISNHLYFYWYRQILGQKVEFLVSFYNNEISEKSEIFDDQFSVERPDGSNFTLKIRSTKLEDSAMYFCASRGQMNTEAFFGQGTRLTVV.

The rearrangement links TRBV13 to TRBJ1-2; D unresolved. Germline V gene data show CDR1 as PRHDT and CDR2 as FYEKMQ (reference sequence). With 2 bases removed from V and 8 bases from J, the gap between germline ends came to 12 bases. There are 13 residues in the CDR3. The CDR3 DNA reads TGTGCCAGCAGCTTAAAGGAGCGGGTAGGCTACACCTTC. It is translated as CASSLKERVGYTF.

J is TRBJ2-7 and V is TRBV28; a weak D match, TRBD1 (5 bases). V was cut by 2 bases and J by 3 bases, with 11 bases left in between. CDR1 is MDHEN, CDR2 SYDVKM, per germline. The CDR3 covers 14 residues. CDR3 sequence: CASSLAGPIYEQYF. The DNA for the CDR3 is TGTGCCAGCAGTTTAGCAGGGCCTATCTACGAGCAGTACTTC.

This chain joins TRBV2 and TRBJ1-1; 8 nucleotides align to TRBD1. Germline V lookup: CDR1 SNHLY, CDR2 FYNNEI. This CDR3 contains 14 residues. The ends lost 7 bases at V and 6 bases at J; junction bases unmatched: 10. The chain's CDR3 is CASTAGAGGSEAFF. The CDR3 DNA is TGTGCCAGCACGGCGGGGGCAGGGGGCTCTGAAGCTTTCTTT.

CDR3 in amino acids: CASRQTGTGGLDGYTF. For the CDR3, the DNA is TGTGCCAGCCGACAAACCGGGACAGGGGGCTTGGATGGCTACACCTTC. This rearrangement joins TRBV25-1 to TRBJ1-2; TRBD1 aligns across 12 bases. The CDR3 covers 16 residues. Germline lookup yields CDR1 MGHDK and CDR2 SYGVNS. Trimming cost V 8 bases and J 6 bases; bases outside gene matches: 13.

The chain has TRBV7-2 and TRBJ1-5; no clear D. V lost 5 bases and J 2 bases, leaving 13 bases between the germline ends. Germline lookup yields CDR1 SGHTA and CDR2 FQGNSA. CDR3 length: 15 amino acids. CDR3 amino acids: CASSGDLRGNQPQHF. Written as DNA, the CDR3 is TGTGCCAGCAGCGGAGACCTCCGAGGCAATCAGCCCCAGCATTTT. Looking up the rest from reference TRBV7-2 and TRBJ1-5 gives the full variable domain: GAGVSQSPSNKVTEKGKDVELRCDPISGHTALYWYRQSLGQGLEFLIYFQGNSAPDKSGLPSDRFSAERTGGSVSTLTIQRTQQEDSAVYLCASSGDLRGNQPQHFGDGTRLSIL.

The gene calls are TRBV11-2 and TRBJ2-3; D is possibly TRBD1 (5 bases). Trimming took 5 bases from V and 2 from J, leaving 11 bases between them. This CDR3 is built from 14 residues. CDR1 and CDR2 from the germline V gene are SGHAT and FQNNGV. The CDR3 DNA reads TGTGCCAGCAGCAGGAACAGGCTCACAGATACGCAGTATTTT. Translated, it gives CASSRNRLTDTQYF.

The V gene is TRBV29-1, the J gene TRBJ2-3; perhaps TRBD2 as D (5 bases). From germline, CDR1 is SQVTM and CDR2 ANQGSEA. V was clipped by 7 bases and J by 2 bases, with 10 bases between them. CDR3 length equals 12 residues. The CDR3 loop is CSGGPATDTQYF. The CDR3, as DNA: TGCAGCGGCGGGCCTGCCACAGATACGCAGTATTTT.

V gene TRBV7-9 combines with J gene TRBJ2-7, with 9 bases fitting TRBD1. This CDR3 comprises 15 residues. The ends lost 5 bases at V and 1 base at J; junction bases unmatched: 6. In germline, CDR1 is SEHNR, CDR2 FQNEAQ (reference sequence). The CDR3 reads CASSPGTGRSYEQYF. The DNA of the CDR3 is TGTGCCAGCAGCCCCGGGACAGGGCGATCCTACGAGCAGTACTTC.

The rearrangement links TRBV7-2 to TRBJ1-3; the D gene is possibly TRBD1 (6 bases). The V and J ends lost 1 base and 0 bases respectively, with 16 bases between them. The CDR3 runs 18 residues. The germline CDR1 and CDR2 sequences are SGHTA and FQGNSA. The CDR3 reads CASSLVGTGGHSGNTIYF. The CDR3 region has the DNA TGTGCCAGCAGCTTAGTAGGAACGGGGGGCCACTCTGGAAACACCATATATTTT.

The V gene is TRBV28, the J gene TRBJ1-2, with 8 positions matching TRBD1. V lost 0 bases, J lost 3 bases, and 0 bases stayed unmatched. Germline V gives CDR1 MDHEN, CDR2 SYDVKM. CDR3 length equals 14 residues. The CDR3 nucleotides read TGTGCCAGCAGTTTATGGGACAGGGACTATGGCTACACCTTC. It translates to CASSLWDRDYGYTF.

The V call is TRBV9, the J call TRBJ1-2, with 7 positions matching TRBD1. CDR3 length equals 15 residues. Germline V gives CDR1 SGDLS, CDR2 YYNGEE. Trimming removed 4 bases from V and 4 bases from J; junction bases left unmatched: 10. Here the CDR3 DNA reads TGTGCCAGCAGCCAGACAACGACAGGGATCTATGGCTACACCTTC. Amino acids: CASSQTTTGIYGYTF.

The chain uses TRBV5-1 and TRBJ1-2, with D possibly being TRBD1 (5 bases). CDR3 length: 15 residues. CDR1 is SGHRS, CDR2 YFSETQ, per germline. Trimming left V 0 bases short and J 7 bases short, with 16 bases between. The CDR3 nucleotides read TGCGCCAGCAGCTTGGAGGCAGGGAGGGCTAGTGGCTACACCTTC. Its translation: CASSLEAGRASGYTF.

The genes are TRBV6-5 and TRBJ2-5; D gene ambiguous. This CDR3 contains 12 residues. The V end was cut by 5 bases, the J end by 0 bases, with 4 bases between. The V gene's germline CDR1 is MNHEY and CDR2 SVGAGI. The CDR3 coding sequence is TGTGCCAGCAGTGGCCACCAAGAGACCCAGTACTTC. It codes for CASSGHQETQYF.

The CDR3 spells CASSAPGGNTEAFF. CDR3 nucleotide sequence: TGCGCCAGCAGCGCCCCAGGGGGCAACACTGAAGCTTTCTTT. The rearrangement joins TRBV5-1 to TRBJ1-1, with 8 bases lining up with TRBD1. V shed 4 bases, J shed 2 bases, and the junction held 4 bases outside the gene matches. The CDR3 is 14 amino acids. CDR1 SGHRS and CDR2 YFSETQ come from the germline V gene.

V is TRBV11-2 and J is TRBJ2-3, with 14 positions matching TRBD2. Germline CDR1 and CDR2: SGHAT and FQNNGV. The CDR3 sequence is 16 residues long. V dropped 5 bases and J dropped 5; count of bases not matched to a gene: 6. CDR3 amino acids: CASSHRTSGGQDTQYF. CDR3 nucleotides: TGTGCCAGCAGCCATCGGACTAGCGGGGGGCAAGATACGCAGTATTTT.

This clone was seen only a few times. The rearrangement uses TRBV5-6 and TRBJ2-3, with D perhaps matching TRBD2 (7 bases). Deletions cut 0 bases from V and 1 base from J, with 12 bases between. The germline gives CDR1 SGHDT, CDR2 YYEEEE. The CDR3 totals 16 residues. CDR3 nucleotide sequence: TGTGCCAGCAGCTTGGCCGGGGGGCTCGGCACAGATACGCAGTATTTT. It translates to CASSLAGGLGTDTQYF.